The 9 T cell receptor beta chains below come from one sample, sequenced in a study of blood T cell repertoires in COVID-19 (TCRdb year 2020). Receptor libraries were prepared by the immunoSEQ multiplex PCR assay. In TCRdb, the immuneACCESS table is reduced to in-frame sequences with V and J assigned. These tables do not hold every clone; where another copy was compared, an unresolved V gene accounts for under half, and the others remain unexplained. For this sample the table gives over 450,000 clones, of which roughly 91% were detected only once. The ten top clones hold roughly 8.3% of the sample. Specimen: peripheral blood. Receptors originate from a woman aged 45-60 years with COVID-19, enrolled during active disease.

This clone occurred a few times. The chain uses TRBV6-5 and TRBJ1-1; D ambiguous. With 6 bases removed from V and 2 bases from J, the gap between germline ends came to 4 bases. Germline CDR1 MNHEY, CDR2 SVGAGI. This CDR3 is 11 amino acids long. The CDR3 is CASRSNTEAFF. The CDR3 nucleotides are TGTGCCAGCAGGTCTAACACTGAAGCTTTCTTT.

The gene calls are TRBV5-4 and TRBJ2-5, with 8 bases matching TRBD2. The CDR3 has 15 amino acids. From germline, CDR1 is SGHNT and CDR2 YYREEE (reference sequence). J lost 5 bases, V lost 3 bases, and 9 bases had no gene match. CDR3: CASSSSRGGTETQYF. CDR3 nucleotides: TGTGCCAGCAGCTCCTCTCGCGGGGGGACGGAGACCCAGTACTTC.

The chain is built from TRBV9 and TRBJ2-3; 9 bases agree with TRBD2. Germline-derived CDR1 and CDR2 are SGDLS and YYNGEE. The V and J ends lost 7 bases and 1 base, in that order; junction bases with no gene match: 4. There are 14 residues in the CDR3. CDR3 protein: CASGAGGRTDTQYF. In DNA, the CDR3 is TGTGCCAGCGGAGCGGGGGGCCGCACAGATACGCAGTATTTT.

V and J are TRBV4-1 and TRBJ1-2, with D uncertain. CDR3 length: 15 residues. Germline CDR1 is MGHRA and CDR2 is YSYEKL. V was shortened by 1 base and J by 1 base, with 10 bases between the two germline ends. The CDR3 nucleotides read TGCGCCAGCAGCCAAGGGGTAACAGATAACTATGGCTACACCTTC. Encoded protein: CASSQGVTDNYGYTF.

The rearrangement uses TRBV7-3 and TRBJ2-7, with D possibly matching TRBD2 (7 bases). V was clipped by 5 bases and J by 7 bases, with 18 bases between them. CDR3 length: 14 amino acids. Germline values: CDR1 SGHTA, CDR2 FQGTGA. As DNA, the CDR3 is TGTGCCAGCAGCCCGGGGAGGGGGACCTGGGAGCAGTACTTC. Amino acids: CASSPGRGTWEQYF. Looking up the rest from reference TRBV7-3 and TRBJ2-7 gives the full variable domain: GAGVSQTPSNKVTEKGKYVELRCDPISGHTALYWYRQSLGQGPEFLIYFQGTGAADDSGLPNDRFFAVRPEGSVSTLKIQRTERGDSAVYLCASSPGRGTWEQYFGPGTRLTVT.

The genes are TRBV10-3 and TRBJ2-2, with a weak D call TRBD1 (5 bases). The CDR3 spans 12 residues. The germline CDR1 and CDR2 sequences are ENHRY and SYGVKD. Trimming stripped 6 bases from V and 7 bases from J, with 9 bases between. The CDR3 nucleotides are TGTGCCATCAGGGGGCCGGGCGGGGAGCTGTTTTTT. It encodes CAIRGPGGELFF.

The count of this clone is one. The chain couples TRBV6-1 to TRBJ1-2; 7 nucleotides line up with TRBD1. CDR1 and CDR2 (germline): MNHNS, SASEGT. V dropped 2 bases and J dropped 9; count of bases not matched to a gene: 9. The CDR3 runs 14 residues. CDR3 residues: CASSELGTEISYTF. The CDR3 DNA reads as TGTGCCAGCAGTGAATTGGGGACAGAGATAAGCTACACCTTC.

The chain joins TRBV7-8 to TRBJ2-2; D is possibly TRBD2 (6 bases). Per germline, CDR1 SGHVS and CDR2 FQNEAQ. Trimming stripped 5 bases from V and 1 base from J, with 17 bases between. The length of the CDR3 is 17 residues. CDR3 region: CASSPRSGRENTGELFF. DNA of the CDR3: TGTGCCAGCAGCCCCCGGTCGGGGCGGGAGAACACCGGGGAGCTGTTTTTT.

The chain has TRBV5-4 and TRBJ1-3; tentatively, D is TRBD1 (5 bases). V lost 2 bases, J lost 3 bases, and 18 bases lay in between. Germline V CDR1 and CDR2: SGHNT, YYREEE (reference sequence). CDR3 length equals 17 residues. The CDR3 here is CASSLYGGTEDGNTIYF. The CDR3 DNA reads TGTGCCAGCAGCTTATATGGCGGGACCGAAGATGGAAACACCATATATTTT.